These T cell receptor beta chains were read from a single sample in a study of CD8+ T cells in alopecia areata. Sequencing was performed with immunoSEQ multiplex PCR; in TCRdb, only in-frame clones are kept and a portion is missing. This table has 150,000 to 200,000 clones, about 54% appearing once. Sample: CD4+ T cells sorted from blood. The receptors were gathered from a human donor in good health. The CDR3 runs from the conserved cysteine through the conserved F or W. Fields, in order: V gene, J gene, D gene, clone size, CDR3 DNA, CDR3 protein. The D gene is left open where the match is weak. Only some rows state a clone size, as once, few, many or a class for expanded clones.

V gene: TRBV7-9
J gene: TRBJ2-5
D gene: TRBD1
clone size: .
CDR3 DNA: TGTGCCAGCAGCTTACAGACAGGGCAAGAGACCCAGTACTTC
CDR3 protein: CASSLQTGQETQYF

V gene: TRBV10-3
J gene: TRBJ1-5
D gene: .
clone size: .
CDR3 DNA: TGTGCCATCAGTGATACGGGGACCCAGCATTTT
CDR3 protein: CAISDTGTQHF

V gene: TRBV30
J gene: TRBJ2-6
D gene: TRBD1
clone size: few
CDR3 DNA: TGTGCCTGGAAGGTACGGACAGGGGGCGGCTCTGGGGCCAACGTCCTGACTTTC
CDR3 protein: CAWKVRTGGGSGANVLTF

V gene: TRBV6-5
J gene: TRBJ2-7
D gene: TRBD2
clone size: .
CDR3 DNA: TGTGCCAGCAGTCGACTAGCGGGAGGGAGGAACGAGCAGTACTTC
CDR3 protein: CASSRLAGGRNEQYF

V gene: TRBV29-1
J gene: TRBJ2-1
D gene: .
clone size: few
CDR3 DNA: TGCAGCCCCGTCGGACGGGGGAGCAATGAGCAGTTCTTC
CDR3 protein: CSPVGRGSNEQFF

V gene: TRBV29-1
J gene: TRBJ2-7
D gene: .
clone size: few
CDR3 DNA: TGCAGCGTTGGGTACGGTTCGAGCGAGCAGTACTTC
CDR3 protein: CSVGYGSSEQYF

V gene: TRBV5-4
J gene: TRBJ2-5
D gene: TRBD2
clone size: .
CDR3 DNA: TGTGCCAGCAGCTCGTCACTAGCGGGAGGAGGGGAGACCCAGTACTTC
CDR3 protein: CASSSSLAGGGETQYF

V gene: TRBV7-2
J gene: TRBJ2-3
D gene: TRBD2
clone size: .
CDR3 DNA: TGTGCCAGCAGCTTATTACATTCTCGACTAGCGGACCGCACAGATACGCAGTATTTT
CDR3 protein: CASSLLHSRLADRTDTQYF

V gene: TRBV29-1
J gene: TRBJ2-1
D gene: .
clone size: .
CDR3 DNA: TGCAGCGTCCGGAACAATGAGCAGTTCTTC
CDR3 protein: CSVRNNEQFF

V gene: TRBV2
J gene: TRBJ2-7
D gene: .
clone size: few
CDR3 DNA: TGTGCCAGCGAAGCGGGTGAATACTACGAGCAGTACTTC
CDR3 protein: CASEAGEYYEQYF

V gene: TRBV7-2
J gene: TRBJ2-1
D gene: TRBD2
clone size: once
CDR3 DNA: TGTGCCAGCAGCTTGGTAGCGGGAGGCAGTATGCCCTACAATGAGCAGTTCTTC
CDR3 protein: CASSLVAGGSMPYNEQFF

V gene: TRBV18
J gene: TRBJ1-4
D gene: .
clone size: few
CDR3 DNA: TGTGCCAGCTCACCGGTAAAAGGGTTGGGTGAAAAACTGTTTTTT
CDR3 protein: CASSPVKGLGEKLFF

V gene: TRBV29-1
J gene: TRBJ2-1
D gene: .
clone size: .
CDR3 DNA: TGCAGCGTTTGTAGGGCTGAGTCCTACAATGAGCAGTTCTTC
CDR3 protein: CSVCRAESYNEQFF

V gene: TRBV4-1
J gene: TRBJ2-7
D gene: .
clone size: few
CDR3 DNA: TGCGCCAGCAGCCTCCCTCTGGGTGAGCAGTACTTC
CDR3 protein: CASSLPLGEQYF

V gene: TRBV29-1
J gene: TRBJ1-2
D gene: TRBD1
clone size: .
CDR3 DNA: TGCAGCGTTGAGGGCAGGGGGGACTATGGCTACACCTTC
CDR3 protein: CSVEGRGDYGYTF

V gene: TRBV4-1
J gene: TRBJ2-1
D gene: .
clone size: .
CDR3 DNA: TGCGCCAGCAGCCCCTTTCCATTACAGGGACTTTTCCCGTTGGGGGGGCAGTTCTTC
CDR3 protein: CASSPFPLQGLFPLGGQFF

V gene: TRBV30
J gene: TRBJ2-1
D gene: .
clone size: few
CDR3 DNA: TGTGCCTGGAGGCGGGAAAGCTCCTACAATGAGCAGTTCTTC
CDR3 protein: CAWRRESSYNEQFF